This T cell receptor beta chain derives from a study of cytomegalovirus exposure and HLA in healthy donors. As for the study in general: An earlier analysis found roughly 110 million unique TCR beta sequences from about 190 million T cells. Findings and caveats of the study: An analysis was carried out later, and it reportedly showed fewer N-insertions in an Asian-associated ancestry cluster than the approximately 700-donor mean. Among TCR beta chains, those listed as cytomegalovirus-associated numbered 164. Some public TCRs appeared in many individuals, while most sequences were rare.

Comment on this clone: Its antigen is as yet unknown.

PCR amplification relied on 60 Vbeta primers (plus 13 Jbeta primers). Sequenced by immunoSEQ multiplex PCR; TCRdb stores in-frame clones only, minus some. This table has approximately 100,000 clones, less than 10% appearing once. V dropped 2 bases and J dropped 0; count of bases not matched to a gene: 3. The CDR3 is 17 residues long. The chain joins TRBV23-1 to TRBJ2-4; 11 positions match TRBD2. TRBV23-1 is an ORF for which the function is uncertain. The sequenced material came from PBMCs. The sequence derives from a man aged 45-65 years in good health and CMV-seropositive. CDR3 loop: CASSQTSGRLAKNIQYF. The CDR3 DNA sequence: TGCGCCAGCAGTCAAACTAGCGGGAGACTAGCCAAAAACATTCAGTACTTC.